Below are 5 T cell receptor beta chains sequenced from a single sample in a study of shared clonotypes between healthy human individuals. Cells designated naive CD8 were CD45RO-negative and were positively selected for CCR7, with terminally differentiated effector memory CD45RA+ cells excluded. The assay was immunoSEQ multiplex PCR, and TCRdb's table has in-frame clones only and misses some. The sample carries about 2.1 million clones, 90% to 95% recorded once. Source material: naive CD8+ T cells from PBMCs. The receptors shown here come from a man aged 18 to 30 in good health. Some clones in this sample may be carry-over from other donors' samples.

V and J are TRBV9 and TRBJ2-7; D unresolved. Trimming shortened V by 5 bases and J by 2 bases, and 14 bases separated the two germline ends. This CDR3 comprises 14 residues. CDR1 is SGDLS and CDR2 is YYNGEE in the germline V gene. DNA of the CDR3: TGTGCCAGCAGTCCGTTCGACGGAACCTACGAGCAGTACTTC. Translation: CASSPFDGTYEQYF.

As regards this clone: Additional DNA sequences in this sample encode the identical CDR3. The genes are TRBV11-2 and TRBJ2-4; no clear D. The V end was cut by 4 bases, the J end by 0 bases, with 10 bases between. The length of the CDR3 is 15 residues. The germline V gene encodes CDR1 SGHAT and CDR2 FQNNGV. DNA for the CDR3: TGTGCCAGCAGCTCCCGCACCGTAGCCAAAAACATTCAGTACTTC. Amino acids: CASSSRTVAKNIQYF.

The chain recombines TRBV7-2 with TRBJ2-1, with TRBD2 as a possible D gene (5 bases). CDR3 length: 17 residues. The germline V and J ends were trimmed by 5 bases and 7 bases, with 24 bases remaining between them. CDR1 and CDR2 from the germline V gene are SGHTA and FQGNSA. CDR3 coding DNA: TGTGCCAGCAGCCTCTATCAAGCGGTTCCAAGGGTTAATGAGCAGTTCTTC. It is translated as CASSLYQAVPRVNEQFF.

This clone was counted a single time. This rearrangement joins TRBV19 to TRBJ2-1; D not resolved. This CDR3 spans 13 amino acids. The germline CDR1 and CDR2 sequences are LNHDA and SQIVND (reference sequence). Trimming cost V 5 bases and J 8 bases, with 13 bases left between them. CDR3 region: CASSFGHPYEQFF. The CDR3 coding sequence is TGTGCCAGTAGTTTTGGCCACCCCTATGAGCAGTTCTTC.

About this clone: Other DNA sequences of this sample code for an identical CDR3. The rearrangement links TRBV9 to TRBJ2-3; the match to TRBD2 covers 9 bases. From germline, CDR1 is SGDLS and CDR2 YYNGEE. V was clipped by 0 bases and J by 3 bases; unmatched bases: 5. This CDR3 has 16 residues. For the CDR3, the DNA is TGTGCCAGCAGCGTAGAGGCGGGAGGGCCTACAGATACGCAGTATTTT. It is translated as CASSVEAGGPTDTQYF.